This record covers a single TCR beta chain. This sample was taken from a study of technical replicates of blood from several donors. There are 15 residues in the CDR3. Trimming removed 4 bases from V and 2 bases from J, with 16 bases in between. Germline CDR1 is SGHDT and CDR2 is YYEEEE. Only in-frame clones appear in the TCRdb table, and some are missing; sequencing was by immunoSEQ multiplex PCR. Among about 69,000 clones listed, over 70% were seen once. The V and J genes are TRBV5-6 and TRBJ2-7, with D possibly being TRBD1 (5 bases). The sample taken for sequencing was PBMCs. This receptor was identified in a human donor in good health. Some clones in this sample may be carry-over from other donors' samples. DNA for the CDR3: TGTGCCAGCAGCCGGGCAGGGTTTTCGACCTACGAGCAGTACTTC. Its translation is CASSRAGFSTYEQYF.